A single sample is the source of the 22 T cell receptor beta chains below, sequenced in a study of CD8 T cells in ankylosing spondylitis. A single record per CDR3 protein comes from TCRdb applying MiXCR to the 5' RACE reads. The table includes approximately 300,000 distinct CDR3 sequences, around 20% detected once. The sequenced sample consisted of blood, either unsorted or a sorted T cell fraction (not recorded which). Receptor source: a male donor with ankylosing spondylitis or in good health (not recorded which).

The chain links TRBV7-3 to TRBJ2-5; D is perhaps TRBD1 (6 bases). V shed 4 bases and J shed 4 bases, with 16 bases lying between them. The length of the CDR3 is 15 residues. Germline CDR1 reads SGHTA; CDR2 reads FQGTGA. CDR3 protein: CASSSQTGRGETQYF. Written as DNA, the CDR3 is TGTGCCAGCAGCTCACAGACAGGCCGGGGAGAGACCCAGTACTTC.

This clonotype has just a few counts. The chain carries TRBV12-3 or TRBV12-4 and TRBJ1-5; 8 bases fit TRBD1. The V and J ends lost 7 bases and 7 bases, in that order; junction bases with no gene match: 12. The CDR3 runs to 15 residues. Written as DNA, the CDR3 is TGTGCCAGCACGAGGTCAGGGGGCGCGGGGCAGCCCCAGCATTTT. Translated, it gives CASTRSGGAGQPQHF.

A few counts support this clonotype. The chain combines TRBV12-3 or TRBV12-4 with TRBJ2-5, with D uncertain. V was cut by 2 bases and J by 4 bases, with 14 bases left in between. The CDR3 has 15 residues. The CDR3 region is CASSLLPSASETQYF. As DNA, the CDR3 is TGTGCCAGCAGTTTACTCCCCTCGGCCTCAGAGACCCAGTACTTC.

The chain uses TRBV5-5 and TRBJ1-2; 11 bases are a match to TRBD1. V shed 4 bases, J shed 5 bases, and the junction held 10 bases outside the gene matches. The length of the CDR3 is 16 residues. Germline CDR1 reads SGHKS; CDR2 reads YYEKEE (reference sequence). The CDR3 nucleotides read TGTGCCAGCAGCATAGACCCGGGACAGGGGGAATATGGCTACACCTTC. Translation gives CASSIDPGQGEYGYTF.

This clonotype came up a few times. The gene calls are TRBV5-1 and TRBJ1-1; D might be TRBD1 (5 bases). There are 14 residues in the CDR3. Per germline, CDR1 SGHRS and CDR2 YFSETQ. Trimming removed 5 bases from V and 5 bases from J, with 16 bases in between. CDR3 protein: CASSYGTKGTEAFF. CDR3 DNA sequence: TGCGCCAGCAGTTACGGGACGAAGGGGACTGAAGCTTTCTTT. Looking up the rest from reference TRBV5-1 and TRBJ1-1 gives the full variable domain: KAGVTQTPRYLIKTRGQQVTLSCSPISGHRSVSWYQQTPGQGLQFLFEYFSETQRNKGNFPGRFSGRQFSNSRSEMNVSTLELGDSALYLCASSYGTKGTEAFFGQGTRLTVV.

There are a few counts of this clonotype. V and J are TRBV5-6 and TRBJ2-7; TRBD2 aligns across 9 bases. Germline assignment: CDR1 SGHDT and CDR2 YYEEEE. CDR3 size: 14 residues. J gave up 6 bases and V 0 bases, and 4 bases lay outside the gene matches. This CDR3 reads CASSLGPSGIEQYV. The CDR3 DNA reads TGTGCCAGCAGCTTGGGTCCTAGCGGGATCGAGCAGTACGTC.

This clonotype was seen a handful of times. The chain links TRBV10-3 to TRBJ2-2; no reliable D call. CDR3 length: 13 residues. Germline assignment: CDR1 ENHRY and CDR2 SYGVKD. V shed 8 bases and J shed 3 bases, with 10 bases lying between them. The CDR3: CAIGGLHTGELFF. In DNA, the CDR3 is TGTGCCATCGGTGGGCTCCACACCGGGGAGCTGTTTTTT.

This clonotype was counted a few times. V usage is TRBV20-1 and J usage is TRBJ2-7; D might be TRBD2 (7 bases). Trimming pared 4 bases from V and 7 bases from J, leaving 17 bases between. Germline CDR1 reads DFQATT; CDR2 reads SNEGSKA (reference sequence). The CDR3 is made up of 13 amino acids. CDR3: CSATHGGLGEQYV. The CDR3 coding sequence is TGCAGTGCTACGCACGGGGGGCTGGGGGAGCAGTACGTC.

This clonotype has just a few counts. The rearrangement uses TRBV5-1 and TRBJ2-2, with 9 bases that match TRBD1. The CDR3 runs 16 residues. V gave up 0 bases and J gave up 5 bases; unmatched junction bases: 5. The germline V gene encodes CDR1 SGHRS and CDR2 YFSETQ. Written as DNA, the CDR3 is TGCGCCAGCAGCTTGGCCGGACAGGGGACTACCGGGGAGCTGTTTTTT. Protein sequence: CASSLAGQGTTGELFF. The entire variable domain, with the rest obtained from reference TRBV5-1 and TRBJ2-2, is as follows: KAGVTQTPRYLIKTRGQQVTLSCSPISGHRSVSWYQQTPGQGLQFLFEYFSETQRNKGNFPGRFSGRQFSNSRSEMNVSTLELGDSALYLCASSLAGQGTTGELFFGEGSRLTVL.

This clonotype was seen only a few times. The chain recombines TRBV2 with TRBJ1-5, with no clear D. Germline V gene sequence: CDR1 SNHLY, CDR2 FYNNEI. The germline V and J ends were trimmed by 8 bases and 11 bases, with 13 bases remaining between them. There are 11 residues in the CDR3. DNA for the CDR3: TGTGCCAGCGGGGTAGCGGCATCCCAGCATTTT. Translation gives CASGVAASQHF.

The table lists this clonotype with a few counts. V gene TRBV5-6 combines with J gene TRBJ2-2, with D perhaps given as TRBD1 or TRBD2 (6 bases each). CDR3 length: 15 residues. With 2 bases removed from V and 6 bases from J, the gap between germline ends came to 14 bases. Germline V gene data show CDR1 as SGHDT and CDR2 as YYEEEE. CDR3 DNA: TGTGCCAGCAGCTTCGTGGGGGCTAGCGCCGGGGAGCTGTTTTTT. It is translated as CASSFVGASAGELFF. The full variable domain, its missing parts supplied by reference TRBV5-6 and TRBJ2-2, is DAGVTQSPTHLIKTRGQQVTLRCSPKSGHDTVSWYQQALGQGPQFIFQYYEEEERQRGNFPDRFSGHQFPNYSSELNVNALLLGDSALYLCASSFVGASAGELFFGEGSRLTVL.

The chain joins TRBV7-9 to TRBJ1-2; possibly TRBD1 for D (6 bases). Germline CDR1 is SEHNR and CDR2 is FQNEAQ (reference sequence). The germline V and J ends were trimmed by 7 bases and 7 bases, with 10 bases remaining between them. There are 11 residues in the CDR3. The CDR3 bases are TGTGCCAGCACGAGGGGGTTTGGCTACACCTTC. Protein: CASTRGFGYTF.

This clonotype was seen a few times. The V and J genes are TRBV24-1 and TRBJ2-1; TRBD1 aligns across 7 bases. CDR3 length: 15 amino acids. Germline assignment: CDR1 KGHDR and CDR2 SFDVKD. The ends lost 5 bases at V and 3 bases at J; junction bases unmatched: 6. CDR3 amino acids: CATSGEQGSYNEQFF. Here the CDR3 DNA reads TGTGCCACCAGTGGAGAACAGGGGAGCTACAATGAGCAGTTCTTC.

This rearrangement joins TRBV2 to TRBJ2-5; D is possibly TRBD2 (6 bases). The ends were cut back, 6 bases at V and 13 bases at J, with 15 bases in the middle. CDR1 is SNHLY and CDR2 is FYNNEI in the germline V gene. The CDR3 length is 11 residues. CDR3 region: CASREGNPWYF. CDR3 bases: TGTGCCAGCAGGGAGGGCAATCCGTGGTACTTC.

This clonotype was found many times. The CDR3 DNA follows: TGTGCCAGCAGCTGGGTGATTACGACCGGGGAGCTGTTTTTT. It translates to CASSWVITTGELFF. The chain is built from TRBV6-1 and TRBJ2-2, with D unclear. Germline lookup yields CDR1 MNHNS and CDR2 SASEGT. Trimming shortened V by 6 bases and J by 5 bases, and 13 bases separated the two germline ends. The CDR3 has 14 residues.

The CDR3 nucleotides are TGCGCCAGCAGCTTGGCCGGAGGACAGGGTGTATCGGAGACCCAGTACTTC. It encodes CASSLAGGQGVSETQYF. V usage is TRBV5-1 and J usage is TRBJ2-5, with 8 positions matching TRBD1. The V and J ends lost 0 bases and 5 bases, in that order; junction bases with no gene match: 12. The CDR3 extends over 17 amino acids. Germline V CDR1 and CDR2: SGHRS, YFSETQ.

This clonotype came up a few times. The chain uses TRBV27 and TRBJ1-1; TRBD1 matches at 8 bases. Per the germline V gene, CDR1 is MNHEY and CDR2 is SMNVEV (reference sequence). The CDR3 consists of 13 residues. Trimming at V came to 8 bases and at J to 1 base, leaving 3 bases not matched to a gene. CDR3: CASLDRGNTEAFF. CDR3 sequence (DNA): TGTGCCAGCCTCGACAGGGGGAACACTGAAGCTTTCTTT.

The rearrangement links TRBV5-1 to TRBJ1-1, with D possibly being TRBD1 (5 bases). V was shortened by 0 bases and J by 0 bases, with 12 bases between the two germline ends. Per the germline V gene, CDR1 is SGHRS and CDR2 is YFSETQ. The CDR3 consists of 16 residues. CDR3 sequence: CASSLEQEKMNTEAFF. The CDR3 DNA sequence: TGCGCCAGCAGCTTGGAACAGGAAAAGATGAACACTGAAGCTTTCTTT.

The CDR3 here is CSANGNYNSPLHF. Here the CDR3 DNA reads TGCAGTGCTAACGGAAACTATAATTCACCCCTCCACTTT. The rearrangement joins TRBV20-1 to TRBJ1-6; D unresolved. V lost 4 bases and J lost 3, with 7 bases in between. There are 13 residues in the CDR3. Per germline, CDR1 DFQATT and CDR2 SNEGSKA (reference sequence).

The V gene is TRBV28, the J gene TRBJ2-1; 10 bases fit TRBD2. Germline V gives CDR1 MDHEN, CDR2 SYDVKM. V shed 5 bases and J 0 bases; nucleotides not matched to a gene: 7. The CDR3 length is 17 residues. The CDR3 sequence: CASSPRAGGPSYNEQFF. For the CDR3, the DNA is TGTGCCAGCAGTCCACGAGCGGGAGGGCCCTCCTACAATGAGCAGTTCTTC. The variable domain in full, completed from reference TRBV28 and TRBJ2-1, reads DVKVTQSSRYLVKRTGEKVFLECVQDMDHENMFWYRQDPGLGLRLIYFSYDVKMKEKGDIPEGYSVSREKKERFSLILESASTNQTSMYLCASSPRAGGPSYNEQFFGPGTRLTVL.

The chain has TRBV10-3 and TRBJ1-1; 8 positions agree with TRBD1. CDR1 ENHRY and CDR2 SYGVKD come from the germline V gene. J gave up 7 bases and V 4 bases, and 2 bases lay outside the gene matches. The CDR3 is 12 amino acids. In nucleotides, the CDR3 is TGTGCCATCAGTGGGACAGGGTTTGAAGCTTTCTTT. Amino acid sequence: CAISGTGFEAFF.

This clonotype was counted many times. The rearrangement uses TRBV20-1 and TRBJ2-3; no firm D call. Trimming cost V 5 bases and J 11 bases, with 14 bases left between them. This CDR3 has 11 residues. Germline V gene sequence: CDR1 DFQATT, CDR2 SNEGSKA (reference sequence). CDR3 loop: CSALKQIWQYF. The DNA for the CDR3 is TGCAGTGCTCTTAAGCAAATATGGCAGTATTTT.